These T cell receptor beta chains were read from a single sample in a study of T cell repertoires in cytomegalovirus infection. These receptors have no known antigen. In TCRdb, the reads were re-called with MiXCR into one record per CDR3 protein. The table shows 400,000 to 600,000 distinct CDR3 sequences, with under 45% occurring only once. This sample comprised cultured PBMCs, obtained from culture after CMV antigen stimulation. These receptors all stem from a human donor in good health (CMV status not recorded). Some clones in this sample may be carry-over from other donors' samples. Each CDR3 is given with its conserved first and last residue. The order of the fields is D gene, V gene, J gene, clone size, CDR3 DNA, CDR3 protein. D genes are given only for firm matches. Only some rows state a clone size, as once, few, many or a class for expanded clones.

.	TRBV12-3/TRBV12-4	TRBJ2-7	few	TGTGCCAGCAGATTGGGACGGCGATGGGAGCAGTACTTC	CASRLGRRWEQYF
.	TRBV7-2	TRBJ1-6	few	TGTGCCAGCAGCGTCGTTGGGAATTCACCCCTCCACTTT	CASSVVGNSPLHF
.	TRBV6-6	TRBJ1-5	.	TGTGCCAGCAGTTACTCGAACCCTCCGTCGGGCAATCAGCCCCAGCATTTT	CASSYSNPPSGNQPQHF
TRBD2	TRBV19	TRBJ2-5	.	TGTGCCAGTAGTATGGGACTAGCAGATTTGGAGACCCAGTACTTC	CASSMGLADLETQYF
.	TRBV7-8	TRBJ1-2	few	TGTGCCAGCAGCTTAGCGGGCGGTGGGTGGGGCTACACCTTC	CASSLAGGGWGYTF
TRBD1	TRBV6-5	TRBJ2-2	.	TGTGCCACCCAACCCCGGGACAGGGGGCGTCAGGGCGGGGAGCTGTTTTTT	CATQPRDRGRQGGELFF
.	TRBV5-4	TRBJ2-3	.	TGTGCCAGCGGGATAGCGGCGAGCACAGATACGCAGTATTTT	CASGIAASTDTQYF
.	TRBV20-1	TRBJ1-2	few	TGCAGTGCTTCCGGGACTAACTATGGCTACACCTTC	CSASGTNYGYTF
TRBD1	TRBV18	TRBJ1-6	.	TGTGCCAGCTCACTCCGGACAGGGGGAGCCAATTCACCCCTCCACTTT	CASSLRTGGANSPLHF
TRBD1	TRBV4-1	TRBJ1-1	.	TGCGCCAGCAGCCAATTGACAGGGACGAACACTGAAGCTTTCTTT	CASSQLTGTNTEAFF
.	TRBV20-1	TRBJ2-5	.	TGCAGTCCCCGAAAGGGACAAGAGACCCAGTACTTC	CSPRKGQETQYF
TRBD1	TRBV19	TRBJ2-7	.	TGTGCCAGTAGTATCTCGACAGGGGGGAACTACGAGCAGTACTTC	CASSISTGGNYEQYF
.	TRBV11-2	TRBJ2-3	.	TGTGCCAGCACCGACGGTAATACGCAGTATTTT	CASTDGNTQYF
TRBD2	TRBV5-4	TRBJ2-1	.	TGTGCCAGCAGCTTGGTGACTAGCGGGACCTACTACAATGAGCAGTTCTTC	CASSLVTSGTYYNEQFF
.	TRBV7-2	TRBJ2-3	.	TGTGCCAGCAGCTTATATTCTGGGGCGGCAGATACGCAGTATTTT	CASSLYSGAADTQYF
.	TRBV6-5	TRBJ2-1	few	TGTGCCAGCATTGGCCCTGGAGATGAGCAGTTCTTC	CASIGPGDEQFF
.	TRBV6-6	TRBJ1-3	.	TGTGCCAGCAGTATACTCCTCGGGGGGCTAACCTCTGGAAACACCATATATTTT	CASSILLGGLTSGNTIYF
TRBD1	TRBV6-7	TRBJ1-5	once	TGTGCCAGCACCGCGCAACTCGCCCCGGGACAGTTCGCCTTCTGGGTTCAGCCCCAGCATTTT	CASTAQLAPGQFAFWVQPQHF
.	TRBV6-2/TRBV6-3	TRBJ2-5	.	TGTGCCAGCGGATTACGGGGGAGTCCCCAAGAGACCCAGTACTTC	CASGLRGSPQETQYF
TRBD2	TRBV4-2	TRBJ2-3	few	TGTGCCAGCAGCTCGCGGGGGATCCATACGCAGTATTTT	CASSSRGIHTQYF
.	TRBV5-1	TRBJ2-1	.	TGCGCCAGCAGATCCGTGGTAGGCCGGGGCTACAATGAGCAGTTCTTC	CASRSVVGRGYNEQFF
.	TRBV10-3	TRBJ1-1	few	TGTGCCATCAGTGAGTCAGGAGACAGACTGAACACTGAAGCTTTCTTT	CAISESGDRLNTEAFF
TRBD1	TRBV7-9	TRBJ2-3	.	TGTGCCAGCAGCCCCCAGGGGGTTGGCACAGATACGCAGTATTTT	CASSPQGVGTDTQYF
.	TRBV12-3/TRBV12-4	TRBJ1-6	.	TGTGCCAGCACTCTGGGGGGAGTTGATTCACCCCTCCACTTT	CASTLGGVDSPLHF
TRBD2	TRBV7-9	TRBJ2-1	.	TGTGCCAGCAGTCACACATTCCCCCGACTAGCGGAGGGGGTTGAGCAGTTCTTC	CASSHTFPRLAEGVEQFF
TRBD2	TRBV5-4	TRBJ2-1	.	TGTGCCAGCAGCTCGCCTTCGAGTATGCGGGAGAACCGGTATGAGCAGTTCTTC	CASSSPSSMRENRYEQFF
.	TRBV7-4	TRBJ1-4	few	TGTGCCAGCAGCTACGGGCTGCCCCCAAAACTGTTTTTT	CASSYGLPPKLFF
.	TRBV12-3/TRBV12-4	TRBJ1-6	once	TGTGCCAGCAGTTTAGGGACGCCGAATTCACCCCTCCACTTT	CASSLGTPNSPLHF
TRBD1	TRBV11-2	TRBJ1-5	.	TGTGCCAGCAGCCCCTCTCCGGGACAGGGTATCAATCAGCCCCAGCATTTT	CASSPSPGQGINQPQHF
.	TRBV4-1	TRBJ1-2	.	TGCGCCAGCAGCCTACAAATCGCCGGGGGGACAAACTATGGCTACACCTTC	CASSLQIAGGTNYGYTF
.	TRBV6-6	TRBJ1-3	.	TGTGCCAGCAGAGCTCATGTCGGAAACACCATATATTTT	CASRAHVGNTIYF
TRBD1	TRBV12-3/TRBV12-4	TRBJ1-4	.	TGTGCCAGCAGTTTACAGGGGGCCAGTAAGAATGAAAAACTGTTTTTT	CASSLQGASKNEKLFF
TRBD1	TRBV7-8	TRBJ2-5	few	TGTGCCAGCAGCTTGCAACAGGGGGAGACCCAGTACTTC	CASSLQQGETQYF
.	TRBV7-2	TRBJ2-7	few	TGTGCCAGCGGTTCGGACTACGAGCAGTACTTC	CASGSDYEQYF
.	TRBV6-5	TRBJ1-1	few	TGTGCCAGCACCGCGGAGGGGCGCAACACTGAAGCTTTCTTT	CASTAEGRNTEAFF
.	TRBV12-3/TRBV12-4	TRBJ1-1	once	TGTGCCAGCAGTGCTTGGGGGGGTAAAACTGAAGCTTTCTTT	CASSAWGGKTEAFF
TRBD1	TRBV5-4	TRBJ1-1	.	TGTGCCAGCAGCTTTCCGGGACAGGCGAACACTGAAGCTTTCTTT	CASSFPGQANTEAFF
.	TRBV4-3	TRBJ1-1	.	TGCGCCAGCAGCCAAGATACAGGGATATTAGACACTGAAGCTTTCTTT	CASSQDTGILDTEAFF
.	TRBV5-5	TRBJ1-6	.	TGTGCCAGCAGCCCGGTTGTGACGCCGAGGGATAATTCACCCCTCCACTTT	CASSPVVTPRDNSPLHF
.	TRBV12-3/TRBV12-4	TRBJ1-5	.	TGTGCCAGCATCGGGGGCAGCAATCAGCCCCAGCATTTT	CASIGGSNQPQHF
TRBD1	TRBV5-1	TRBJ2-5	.	TGCGCCAGCAGACGTGACAGGGGCCAAGAGACCCAGTACTTC	CASRRDRGQETQYF
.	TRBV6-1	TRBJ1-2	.	TGTGCCGTCAGAGTTTGGGGTCCCGGGACGGAAGTTTATGGCTACACCTTC	CAVRVWGPGTEVYGYTF
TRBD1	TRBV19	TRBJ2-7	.	TGTGCCAGTAGTATCGGACAGGGACCATCCTACGAGCAGTACTTC	CASSIGQGPSYEQYF
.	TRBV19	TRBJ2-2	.	TGTGCCAGTAGTGTCGTCTACGCGAACACCGGGGAGCTGTTTTTT	CASSVVYANTGELFF
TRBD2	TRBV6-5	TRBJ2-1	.	TGTGCCAGCAGTTACGGGCTAGCGGGAGTCGCTGAGCAGTTCTTC	CASSYGLAGVAEQFF
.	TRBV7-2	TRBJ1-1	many	TGTGCCAGCAGCTTAGTTGGGGGGCAGAACACTGAAGCTTTCTTT	CASSLVGGQNTEAFF
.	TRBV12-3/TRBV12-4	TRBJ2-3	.	TGTGCCAGCAGTTTATTAAGGCTAGCCAGCACAGATACGCAGTATTTT	CASSLLRLASTDTQYF